Following are 20 T cell receptor beta chains from one sample sequenced in a study of T cell clonality in common variable immunodeficiency. The protocol was immunoSEQ multiplex PCR, while the TCRdb copy is restricted to in-frame clones and leaves out a portion. There are roughly 50,000 clones in the sample, none observed a single time. Sequenced: peripheral blood mononuclear cells. The receptors stem from a person aged 18 to 75 in good health.

This clone showed up many times. The observed sequence ends 3 residues before the CDR3 terminus, with the missing tail filled in from the germline J gene. V and J are TRBV6-2 or TRBV6-3 and TRBJ2-7; D gene ambiguous. The CDR3 is made up of 15 amino acids. The germline V gene encodes CDR1 MNHEY and CDR2 SVGEGT. Trimming removed 0 bases from V and 2 bases from J, with 11 bases in between. CDR3 DNA (partial): TGTGCCAGCAGTTACTCGAGCAACAGCCCCTACGAG. This sequence encodes CASSYSSNSPYE. The entire CDR3 reads CASSYSSNSPYEQYF.

This clone was counted at least ten times. From the germline J gene comes the end of the CDR3, since the read stops 3 residues before it. V is TRBV12-3 or TRBV12-4 and J is TRBJ2-7; tentatively, D is TRBD2 (5 bases). CDR3 length equals 14 residues. V dropped 4 bases and J dropped 2 bases, with 12 bases sitting between them. CDR3 in amino acids: CASSSAGPAYEQYF. CDR3 DNA (partial): TGTGCCAGCAGTTCCGCGGGCCCTGCCTACGAG.

In its sample, this clone was seen many times. Coverage ceases 3 residues before the CDR3 finishes, and the germline J gene fills in the end. V and J are TRBV6-2 or TRBV6-3 and TRBJ2-2; unclear D gene. Germline V lookup: CDR1 MNHEY, CDR2 SVGEGT. The CDR3 spans 14 residues. V was trimmed by 5 bases and J by 4 bases, leaving 11 bases between them. The CDR3 bases that were read are TGTGCCAGCAGTCAACCCCAGTCCACCGGGGAG. Translated, it gives CASSQPQSTGE. The entire CDR3 protein reads CASSQPQSTGELFF.

This clone was recorded at least ten times. The read ends 3 residues before the CDR3 terminus; that terminus is restored from the germline J gene. The chain employs TRBV30 and TRBJ1-6, with D perhaps TRBD1 (6 bases). V shed 5 bases and J shed 1 base, with 9 bases lying between them. Germline V CDR1 and CDR2: GTSNPN, SVGIG (reference sequence). This CDR3 contains 14 residues. The part of the CDR3 DNA that was read is TGTGCCTGGGACAGGTCTTCCTATAATTCACCC. It encodes CAWDRSSYNSP. The full-length CDR3 reads as CAWDRSSYNSPLHF.

This clone was observed many times. The CDR3 end is not reached by the read, which stops 3 residues before it; the germline J gene fills it in. The rearrangement links TRBV12-3 or TRBV12-4 to TRBJ1-5; perhaps TRBD1 as D (6 bases). V lost 3 bases, J lost 6 bases, and 9 bases lay in between. This CDR3 comprises 13 residues. The CDR3 bases that were read are TGTGCCAGCAGTTTTGGGGGGGCTCAGCCC. Amino acids: CASSFGGAQP. The entire CDR3 protein is CASSFGGAQPQHF.

In this sample, this clone turned up many times. The read falls 3 residues short of the CDR3 end, and the missing part is taken from the germline J gene. The chain couples TRBV30 to TRBJ1-2, with 10 bases that match TRBD1. After removal of 4 bases from V and 7 bases from J, the junction contained 9 bases not matched to a gene. The CDR3 consists of 14 residues. Germline V lookup: CDR1 GTSNPN, CDR2 SVGIG (reference sequence). The CDR3 DNA, read in part, is TGTGCCTGGACTCCAGACAGGGGGCTGGGTGGC. It yields the protein CAWTPDRGLGG. The whole CDR3 sequence reads CAWTPDRGLGGYTF.

This clone was observed at least ten times. Partial CDR3 DNA: TGTGCCAGCAGTTTAGGGGTAGGGGGATTCTACGAG. This sequence encodes CASSLGVGGFYE. The CDR3, in full, reads CASSLGVGGFYEQYF. This chain connects TRBV12-3 or TRBV12-4 to TRBJ2-7, with D possibly matching TRBD1 (6 bases). The read comes to an end 3 residues before the CDR3 does, leaving the germline J gene to fill in the end. The V gene lost 1 base and the J gene lost 3 bases, with 13 bases spanning the gap. CDR3 length equals 15 residues.

This clone was recorded many times. The read falls 3 residues short of the CDR3 end, and the missing part is taken from the germline J gene. The rearrangement links TRBV4-1 to TRBJ2-3; possibly TRBD1 for D (5 bases). This CDR3 comprises 14 residues. CDR1 MGHRA and CDR2 YSYEKL come from the germline V gene. Trimming took 4 bases from V and 4 from J, leaving 12 bases between them. CDR3 bases read: TGCGCCAGCAGCCCAAATCCCAGGGCAGATACG. Encoded protein: CASSPNPRADT. The entire CDR3 protein is CASSPNPRADTQYF.

This clone was observed a handful of times. The read finishes 3 residues shy of the CDR3 end, and the germline J gene is used to complete it. The V and J genes are TRBV7-9 and TRBJ1-2, with a weak D call TRBD1 (6 bases). This CDR3 region has 15 residues. Germline CDR1 is SEHNR and CDR2 is FQNEAQ (reference sequence). Partial CDR3 DNA: TGTGCCAGCAGCAGACACCGGGACACCTCCTACGAC. It codes for CASSRHRDTSYD. In full, the CDR3 is CASSRHRDTSYDYTF.

This clone was detected many times. One end of the junction is discordant with germline, which a read error may explain. The read is 3 residues too short to cover the CDR3 end, so that end is filled in from the germline J gene. This sequence joins TRBV4-2 and TRBJ1-1; D is undetermined. The germline CDR1 and CDR2 sequences are LGHNA and YNFKEQ. The CDR3 contains 13 residues. Incomplete CDR3 DNA: TGCGCCAGCAGCCAACTACTAGCGGAATCA. Protein: CASSQLLAES. The whole CDR3 reads CASSQLLAESAFF.

This clone was observed at least ten times. Read sequence stops 3 residues before the CDR3 end, and the germline J gene provides the missing end. Other DNA sequences in this sample translate to the same CDR3. The V call is TRBV19, the J call TRBJ1-3; D may be TRBD1 (6 bases). The V gene lost 8 bases and the J gene lost 2 bases, with 10 bases spanning the gap. Germline CDR1 LNHDA, CDR2 SQIVND (reference sequence). CDR3 length equals 13 residues. The CDR3 loop is CASARGPGNTIYF. The sequenced part of the CDR3 DNA is TGTGCCAGTGCGCGGGGGCCTGGAAACACC.

This clone was seen more than once but under ten times. With the read ending 3 residues before the CDR3 end, the germline J gene is used to fill in that end. V and J are TRBV7-2 and TRBJ1-1; D not certain. In germline, CDR1 is SGHTA, CDR2 FQGNSA. Trimming took off 5 bases at V and 1 base at J, with 11 bases between the two ends. The CDR3 consists of 14 residues. CDR3 bases read: TGTGCCAGCAGCCCCGAGAGAGGGAACACTGAA. Protein sequence: CASSPERGNTE. The CDR3 in its entirety is CASSPERGNTEAFF.

Regarding this clone: The missing CDR3 end, 3 residues past where the read stops, is filled in from the germline J gene. The same CDR3 is also encoded by other DNA sequences in this sample. The chain employs TRBV18 and TRBJ1-3, with 8 bases matching TRBD1. The CDR3 extends over 16 amino acids. Germline V CDR1 and CDR2: KGHSH, LQKENI. Germline trimming cut 3 bases from V and 1 base from J; bases unmatched to any gene: 5. The CDR3 sequence: CASSPRQGTSGNTIYF. CDR3 DNA (partial): TGTGCCAGCTCACCTCGACAGGGGACGTCTGGAAACACC.

In its sample, this clone was seen many times. Read sequence stops 3 residues before the CDR3 end, and the germline J gene provides the missing end. The V gene is TRBV20-1, the J gene TRBJ1-6, with 7 nucleotides matching TRBD1. The germline CDR1 and CDR2 sequences are DFQATT and SNEGSKA (reference sequence). V dropped 1 base and J dropped 10; count of bases not matched to a gene: 10. The CDR3 consists of 15 residues. The CDR3 bases that were read are TGCAGTGCTAGAGGTTCGACAGGGTATCGCTCACCC. Protein: CSARGSTGYRSP. The full-length CDR3 reads as CSARGSTGYRSPLHF.

In this sample, this clone turned up a few times. The CDR3 end lies 3 residues beyond the end of the read and is filled in from the germline J gene. This chain connects TRBV5-1 to TRBJ2-7; 11 bases match TRBD2. The CDR3 loop spans 17 amino acids. The germline CDR1 and CDR2 sequences are SGHRS and YFSETQ. With V trimmed by 4 bases and J by 3 bases, 12 bases remained unmatched. The sequenced part of the CDR3 DNA is TGCGCCAGCAGCGGACTTAGCGGGAGGGATATTATCTACGAG. This sequence encodes CASSGLSGRDIIYE. From start to end, the CDR3 is CASSGLSGRDIIYEQYF. Based on the CDR3 plus reference TRBV5-1 and TRBJ2-7, the full variable domain is KAGVTQTPRYLIKTRGQQVTLSCSPISGHRSVSWYQQTPGQGLQFLFEYFSETQRNKGNFPGRFSGRQFSNSRSEMNVSTLELGDSALYLCASSGLSGRDIIYEQYFGPGTRLTVT.

As to this clone: Coverage ceases 3 residues before the CDR3 finishes, and the germline J gene fills in the end. The chain combines TRBV7-8 with TRBJ2-7, with TRBD2 matching 8 bases. CDR3 size: 17 residues. The V gene end was trimmed by 4 bases and the J gene end by 0 bases; junction bases not matched to a gene: 11. Germline loops: CDR1 SGHVS, CDR2 FQNEAQ. The DNA read from the CDR3 is TGTGCCAGCAGCTCCCAAATGGCGGGAGGAAGCTCCTACGAG. Translating gives CASSSQMAGGSSYE. From start to end, the CDR3 is CASSSQMAGGSSYEQYF.

On this clone itself: Coverage ceases 3 residues before the CDR3 finishes, and the germline J gene fills in the end. The chain is built from TRBV2 and TRBJ2-7; D perhaps matches TRBD2 (6 bases). There are 16 residues in the CDR3. CDR1 is SNHLY, CDR2 FYNNEI, per germline. Trimming left V 3 bases short and J 3 bases short, with 18 bases between. The DNA read from the CDR3 is TGTGCCAGCAGTGAGATTATAGCGGAGGATGGCTACGAG. This sequence encodes CASSEIIAEDGYE. The CDR3 in full is CASSEIIAEDGYEQYF.

In this sample, this clone turned up many times. Read data end 3 residues before the CDR3 end; the end is taken from the germline J gene. The chain uses TRBV13 and TRBJ2-5; 9 bases match TRBD1. Germline assignment: CDR1 PRHDT and CDR2 FYEKMQ (reference sequence). The CDR3 loop spans 13 amino acids. V shed 5 bases, J shed 5 bases, and the junction held 3 bases outside the gene matches. The sequenced CDR3 bases are TGTGCCAGCAGCCCGACAGGGGGGGAGACC. Translated: CASSPTGGET. The whole CDR3 sequence is CASSPTGGETQYF. Combining the CDR3 with reference TRBV13 and TRBJ2-5 gives the whole variable domain AAGVIQSPRHLIKEKRETATLKCYPIPRHDTVYWYQQGPGQDPQFLISFYEKMQSDKGSIPDRFSAQQFSDYHSELNMSSLELGDSALYFCASSPTGGETQYFGPGTRLLVL.

There are a few counts of this clone. The read falls 3 residues short of the CDR3 end, and the missing part is taken from the germline J gene. J is TRBJ2-2 and V is TRBV7-9, with 8 positions matching TRBD2. From germline, CDR1 is SEHNR and CDR2 FQNEAQ (reference sequence). The CDR3 has 15 amino acids. The junction had 5 bases not matched to a gene; V was cut back by 2 bases and J by 6 bases. This chain's CDR3 is CASSLWGLVAGELFF. The part of the CDR3 DNA that was read is TGTGCCAGCAGCTTATGGGGACTAGTCGCCGGGGAG.

Concerning this clone itself: The read falls 3 residues short of the CDR3 end, and the missing part is taken from the germline J gene. The gene calls are TRBV27 and TRBJ2-7; unclear D gene. The germline gives CDR1 MNHEY, CDR2 SMNVEV (reference sequence). The CDR3 contains 13 residues. The V and J ends lost 5 bases and 2 bases respectively, with 10 bases between them. The covered CDR3 bases are TGTGCCAGCAGTCAAGGGCTGACCTACGAG. It translates to CASSQGLTYE. The full CDR3 sequence reads CASSQGLTYEQYF.